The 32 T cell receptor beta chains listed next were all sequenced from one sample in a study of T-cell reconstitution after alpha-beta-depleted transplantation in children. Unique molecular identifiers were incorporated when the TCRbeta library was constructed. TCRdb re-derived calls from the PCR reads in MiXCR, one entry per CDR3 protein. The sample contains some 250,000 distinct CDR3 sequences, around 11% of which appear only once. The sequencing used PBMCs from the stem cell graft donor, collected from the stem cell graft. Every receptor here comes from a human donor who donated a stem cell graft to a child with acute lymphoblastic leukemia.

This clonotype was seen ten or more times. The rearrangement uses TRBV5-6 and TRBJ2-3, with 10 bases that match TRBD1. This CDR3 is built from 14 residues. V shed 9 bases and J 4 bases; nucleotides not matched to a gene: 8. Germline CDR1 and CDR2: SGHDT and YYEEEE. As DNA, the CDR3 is TGTGCCACCCGGGCGGGGACAGGGGCAGATACGCAGTATTTT. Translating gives CATRAGTGADTQYF.

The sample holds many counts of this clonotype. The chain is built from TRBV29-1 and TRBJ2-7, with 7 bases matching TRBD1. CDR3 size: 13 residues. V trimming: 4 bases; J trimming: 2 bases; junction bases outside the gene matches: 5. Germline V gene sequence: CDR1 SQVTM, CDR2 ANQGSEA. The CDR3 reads CSVAQGLTYEQYF. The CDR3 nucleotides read TGCAGCGTTGCACAGGGGTTGACCTACGAGCAGTACTTC.

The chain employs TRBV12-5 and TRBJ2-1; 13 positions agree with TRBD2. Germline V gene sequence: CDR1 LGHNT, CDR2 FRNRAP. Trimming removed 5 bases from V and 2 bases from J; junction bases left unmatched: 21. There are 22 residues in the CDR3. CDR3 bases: TGTGCTAGTGGTACGGACCCTTTGACCGGGACTAGCGGGAAAGTCGCCTACAATGAGCAGTTCTTC. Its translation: CASGTDPLTGTSGKVAYNEQFF.

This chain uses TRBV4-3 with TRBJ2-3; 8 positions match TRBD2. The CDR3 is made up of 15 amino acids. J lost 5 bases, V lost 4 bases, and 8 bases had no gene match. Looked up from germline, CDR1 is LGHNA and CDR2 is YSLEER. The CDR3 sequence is CASSPSGLARDTQYF. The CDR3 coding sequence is TGCGCCAGCAGCCCCTCAGGACTAGCTAGAGATACGCAGTATTTT.

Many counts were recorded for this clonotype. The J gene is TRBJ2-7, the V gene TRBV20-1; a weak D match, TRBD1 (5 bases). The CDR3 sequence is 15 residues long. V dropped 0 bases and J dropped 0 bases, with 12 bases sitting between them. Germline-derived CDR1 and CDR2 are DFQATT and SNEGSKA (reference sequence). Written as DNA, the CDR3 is TGCAGTGCTAGAGATCGACAGCGTAGCTCCTACGAGCAGTACTTC. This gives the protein CSARDRQRSSYEQYF.

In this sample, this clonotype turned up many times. The CDR3 reads CASSARTGWGEQFF. In DNA form, the CDR3 reads TGTGCCAGCAGCGCACGGACAGGGTGGGGAGAGCAGTTCTTC. This rearrangement joins TRBV7-9 to TRBJ2-1; 8 bases align to TRBD1. Trimming took 5 bases from V and 10 from J; bases not matched to a gene: 10. Germline CDR1 SEHNR, CDR2 FQNEAQ (reference sequence). This CDR3 comprises 14 residues.

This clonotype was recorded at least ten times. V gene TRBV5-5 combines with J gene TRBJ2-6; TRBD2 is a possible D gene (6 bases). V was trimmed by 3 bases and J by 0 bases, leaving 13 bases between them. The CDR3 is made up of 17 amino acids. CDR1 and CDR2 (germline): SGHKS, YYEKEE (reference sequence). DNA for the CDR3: TGTGCCAGCAGCTGGGGGGAAAGCAACTCTGGGGCCAACGTCCTGACTTTC. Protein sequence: CASSWGESNSGANVLTF.

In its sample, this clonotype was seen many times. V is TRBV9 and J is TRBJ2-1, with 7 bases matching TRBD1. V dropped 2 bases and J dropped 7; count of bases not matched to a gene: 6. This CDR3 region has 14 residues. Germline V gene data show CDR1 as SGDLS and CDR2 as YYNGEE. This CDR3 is CASSVGQAPNEQFF. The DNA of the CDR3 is TGTGCCAGCAGCGTCGGACAGGCCCCGAATGAGCAGTTCTTC.

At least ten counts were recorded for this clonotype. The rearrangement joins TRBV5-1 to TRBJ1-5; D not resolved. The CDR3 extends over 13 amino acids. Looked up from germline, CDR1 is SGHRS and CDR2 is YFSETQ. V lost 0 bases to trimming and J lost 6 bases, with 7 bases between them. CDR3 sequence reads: CASSLDTGQPQHF. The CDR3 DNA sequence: TGCGCCAGCAGCTTGGATACGGGTCAGCCCCAGCATTTT.

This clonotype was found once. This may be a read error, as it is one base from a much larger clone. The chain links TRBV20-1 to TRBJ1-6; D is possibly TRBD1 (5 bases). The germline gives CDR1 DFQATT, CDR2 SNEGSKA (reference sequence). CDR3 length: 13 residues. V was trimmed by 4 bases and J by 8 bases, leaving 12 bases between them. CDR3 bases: TGCAGTGCTATCGGCTTAGGGGATTCACCCCTCCACTTT. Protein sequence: CSAIGLGDSPLHF.

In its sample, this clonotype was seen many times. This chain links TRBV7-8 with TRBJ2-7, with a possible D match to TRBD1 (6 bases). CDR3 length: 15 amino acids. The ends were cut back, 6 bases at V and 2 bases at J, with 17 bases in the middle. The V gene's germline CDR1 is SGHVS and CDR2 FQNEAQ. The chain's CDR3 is CASRPTGTTAYEQYF. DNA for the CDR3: TGTGCCAGCAGGCCAACCGGGACAACAGCCTACGAGCAGTACTTC.

CDR3 loop: CASSSSLGTGRFSGNTIYF. CDR3 sequence (DNA): TGTGCCAGCAGTTCTTCCCTCGGGACAGGACGTTTCTCTGGAAACACCATATATTTT. V and J are TRBV12-3 or TRBV12-4 and TRBJ1-3; 8 bases map to TRBD1. V shed 4 bases, J shed 0 bases, and the junction held 14 bases outside the gene matches. The CDR3 extends over 19 amino acids.

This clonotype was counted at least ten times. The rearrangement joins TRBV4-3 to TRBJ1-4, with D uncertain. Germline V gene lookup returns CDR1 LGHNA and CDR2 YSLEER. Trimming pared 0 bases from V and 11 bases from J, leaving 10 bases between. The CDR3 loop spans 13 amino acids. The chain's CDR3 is CASSQDRWDKLFF. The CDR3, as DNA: TGCGCCAGCAGCCAAGATCGATGGGATAAACTGTTTTTT.

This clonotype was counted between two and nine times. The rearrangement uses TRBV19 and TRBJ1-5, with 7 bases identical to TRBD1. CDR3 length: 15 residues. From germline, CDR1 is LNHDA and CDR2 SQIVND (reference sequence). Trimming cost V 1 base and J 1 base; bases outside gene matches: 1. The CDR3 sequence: CASSIVGQSNQPQHF. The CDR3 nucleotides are TGTGCCAGTAGTATAGTGGGACAGAGCAATCAGCCCCAGCATTTT. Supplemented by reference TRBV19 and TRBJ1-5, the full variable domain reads DGGITQSPKYLFRKEGQNVTLSCEQNLNHDAMYWYRQDPGQGLRLIYYSQIVNDFQKGDIAEGYSVSREKKESFPLTVTSAQKNPTAFYLCASSIVGQSNQPQHFGDGTRLSIL.

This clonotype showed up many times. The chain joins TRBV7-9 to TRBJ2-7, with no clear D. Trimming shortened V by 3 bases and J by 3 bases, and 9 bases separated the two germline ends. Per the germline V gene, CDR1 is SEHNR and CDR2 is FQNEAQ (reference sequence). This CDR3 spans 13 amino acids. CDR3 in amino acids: CASSFPTGYEQYF. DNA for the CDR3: TGTGCCAGCAGCTTCCCGACTGGCTACGAGCAGTACTTC.

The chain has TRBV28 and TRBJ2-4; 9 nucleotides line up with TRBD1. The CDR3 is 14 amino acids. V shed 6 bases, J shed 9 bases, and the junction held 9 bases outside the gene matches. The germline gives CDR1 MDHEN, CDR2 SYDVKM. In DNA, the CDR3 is TGTGCCAGCAGCGCCATCGGGACAGGGACCATTCAGTACTTC. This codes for CASSAIGTGTIQYF. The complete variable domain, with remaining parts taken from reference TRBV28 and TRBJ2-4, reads DVKVTQSSRYLVKRTGEKVFLECVQDMDHENMFWYRQDPGLGLRLIYFSYDVKMKEKGDIPEGYSVSREKKERFSLILESASTNQTSMYLCASSAIGTGTIQYFGAGTRLSVL.

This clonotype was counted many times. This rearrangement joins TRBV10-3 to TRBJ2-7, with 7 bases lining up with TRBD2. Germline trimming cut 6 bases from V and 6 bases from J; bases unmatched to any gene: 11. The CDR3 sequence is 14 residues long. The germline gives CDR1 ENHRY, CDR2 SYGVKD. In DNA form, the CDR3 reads TGTGCCATCAGAAATTCTAGCGGTCCCCTCGAGCAGTACTTC. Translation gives CAIRNSSGPLEQYF.

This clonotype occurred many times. The DNA of the CDR3 is TGTGCCAGCAGTCGAAGCTCTGGGGCCAACGTCCTGACTTTC. Amino acid sequence: CASSRSSGANVLTF. V usage is TRBV28 and J usage is TRBJ2-6; D unresolved. Deletions cut 5 bases from V and 0 bases from J, with 5 bases between. Germline V lookup: CDR1 MDHEN, CDR2 SYDVKM. The CDR3 length is 14 residues.

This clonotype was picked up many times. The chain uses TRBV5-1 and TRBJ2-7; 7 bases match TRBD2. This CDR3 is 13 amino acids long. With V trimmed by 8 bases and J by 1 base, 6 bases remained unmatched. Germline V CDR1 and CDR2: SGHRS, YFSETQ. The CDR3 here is CASSGGGSYEQYF. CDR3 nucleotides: TGCGCCAGTTCCGGCGGGGGATCCTACGAGCAGTACTTC.

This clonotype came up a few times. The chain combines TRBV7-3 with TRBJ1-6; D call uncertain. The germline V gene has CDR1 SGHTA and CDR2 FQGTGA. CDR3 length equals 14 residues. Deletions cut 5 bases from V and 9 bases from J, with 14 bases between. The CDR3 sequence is CASSLGLDTSPLHF. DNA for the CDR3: TGTGCCAGCAGCCTTGGGCTCGACACTTCACCCCTCCACTTT. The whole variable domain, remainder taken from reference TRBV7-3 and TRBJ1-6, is GAGVSQTPSNKVTEKGKYVELRCDPISGHTALYWYRQSLGQGPEFLIYFQGTGAADDSGLPNDRFFAVRPEGSVSTLKIQRTERGDSAVYLCASSLGLDTSPLHFGNGTRLTVT.

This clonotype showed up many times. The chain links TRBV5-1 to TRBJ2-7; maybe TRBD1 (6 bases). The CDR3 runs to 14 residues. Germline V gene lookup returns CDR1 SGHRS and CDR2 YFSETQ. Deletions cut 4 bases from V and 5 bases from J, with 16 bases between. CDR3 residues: CASSGGQGRHEQYF. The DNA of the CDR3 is TGCGCCAGCAGCGGGGGCCAGGGACGGCACGAGCAGTACTTC.

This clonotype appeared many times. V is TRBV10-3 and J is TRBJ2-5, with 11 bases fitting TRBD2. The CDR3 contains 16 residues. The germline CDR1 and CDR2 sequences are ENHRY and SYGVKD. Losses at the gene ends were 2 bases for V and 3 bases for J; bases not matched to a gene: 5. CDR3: CAISEEASGRKETQYF. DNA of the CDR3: TGTGCCATCAGTGAGGAGGCTAGCGGGAGGAAAGAGACCCAGTACTTC.

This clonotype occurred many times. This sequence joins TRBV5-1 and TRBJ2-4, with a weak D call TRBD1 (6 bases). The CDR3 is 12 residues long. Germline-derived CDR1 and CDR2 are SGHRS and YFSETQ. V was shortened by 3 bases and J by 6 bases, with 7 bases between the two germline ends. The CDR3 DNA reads TGCGCCAGCAGCTCGGACAGAAACATTCAGTACTTC. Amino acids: CASSSDRNIQYF.

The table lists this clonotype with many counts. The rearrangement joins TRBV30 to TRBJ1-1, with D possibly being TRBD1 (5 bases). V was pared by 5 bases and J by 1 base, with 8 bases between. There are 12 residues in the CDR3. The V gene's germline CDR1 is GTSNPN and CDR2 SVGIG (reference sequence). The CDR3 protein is CAWGQGNTEAFF. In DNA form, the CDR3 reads TGTGCCTGGGGACAAGGGAACACTGAAGCTTTCTTT. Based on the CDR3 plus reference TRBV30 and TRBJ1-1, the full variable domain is SQTIHQWPATLVQPVGSPLSLECTVEGTSNPNLYWYRQAAGRGLQLLFYSVGIGQISSEVPQNLSASRPQDRQFILSSKKLLLSDSGFYLCAWGQGNTEAFFGQGTRLTVV.

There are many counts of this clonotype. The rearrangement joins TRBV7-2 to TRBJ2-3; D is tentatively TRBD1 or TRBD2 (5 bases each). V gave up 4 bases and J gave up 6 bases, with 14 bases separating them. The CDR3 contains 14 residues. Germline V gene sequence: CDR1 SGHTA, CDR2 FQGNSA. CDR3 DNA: TGTGCCAGCAGCTACCCGCGACGGGGCGATACGCAGTATTTT. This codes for CASSYPRRGDTQYF. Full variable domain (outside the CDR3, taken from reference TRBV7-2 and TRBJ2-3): GAGVSQSPSNKVTEKGKDVELRCDPISGHTALYWYRQSLGQGLEFLIYFQGNSAPDKSGLPSDRFSAERTGGSVSTLTIQRTQQEDSAVYLCASSYPRRGDTQYFGPGTRLTVL.

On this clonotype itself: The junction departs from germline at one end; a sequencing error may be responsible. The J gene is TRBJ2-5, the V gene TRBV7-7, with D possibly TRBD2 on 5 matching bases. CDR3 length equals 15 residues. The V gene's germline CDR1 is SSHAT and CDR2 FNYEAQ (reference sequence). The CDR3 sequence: CASSQTRESQETQYF. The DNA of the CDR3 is TGTGCTAGCAGCCAAACTAGGGAGTCACAAGAGACCCAGTACTTC.

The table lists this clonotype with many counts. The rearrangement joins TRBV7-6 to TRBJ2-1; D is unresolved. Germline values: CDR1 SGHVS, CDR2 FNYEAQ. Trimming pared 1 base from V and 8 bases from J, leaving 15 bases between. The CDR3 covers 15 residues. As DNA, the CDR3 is TGTGCCAGCAGCTTAGGTGGAGCTAGAAGCGATGAGCAGTTCTTC. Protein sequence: CASSLGGARSDEQFF.

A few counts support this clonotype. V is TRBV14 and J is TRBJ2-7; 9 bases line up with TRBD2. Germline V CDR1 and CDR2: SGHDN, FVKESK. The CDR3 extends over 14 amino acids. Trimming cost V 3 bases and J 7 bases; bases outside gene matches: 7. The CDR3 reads CASSQAGGAREQYF. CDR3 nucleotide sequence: TGTGCCAGCAGCCAGGCGGGGGGGGCTCGTGAGCAGTACTTC. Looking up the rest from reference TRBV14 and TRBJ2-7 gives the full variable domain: EAGVTQFPSHSVIEKGQTVTLRCDPISGHDNLYWYRRVMGKEIKFLLHFVKESKQDESGMPNNRFLAERTGGTYSTLKVQPAELEDSGVYFCASSQAGGAREQYFGPGTRLTVT.

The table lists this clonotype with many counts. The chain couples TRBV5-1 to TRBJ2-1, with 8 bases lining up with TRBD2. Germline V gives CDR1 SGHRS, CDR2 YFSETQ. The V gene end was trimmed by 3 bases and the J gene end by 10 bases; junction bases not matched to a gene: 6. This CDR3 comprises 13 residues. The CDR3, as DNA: TGCGCCAGCAGCTCGGCGGGGGGCAGAGAGCAGTTCTTC. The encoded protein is CASSSAGGREQFF.

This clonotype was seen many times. In DNA form, the CDR3 reads TGCAGTGCATACCATTGGGACAGGGGCCAGCCCCAGCATTTT. It yields the protein CSAYHWDRGQPQHF. The rearrangement links TRBV20-1 to TRBJ1-5; 10 bases line up with TRBD1. The CDR3 consists of 14 residues. Germline CDR1 reads DFQATT; CDR2 reads SNEGSKA (reference sequence). V lost 6 bases to trimming and J lost 7 bases; unmatched junction nucleotides: 9.

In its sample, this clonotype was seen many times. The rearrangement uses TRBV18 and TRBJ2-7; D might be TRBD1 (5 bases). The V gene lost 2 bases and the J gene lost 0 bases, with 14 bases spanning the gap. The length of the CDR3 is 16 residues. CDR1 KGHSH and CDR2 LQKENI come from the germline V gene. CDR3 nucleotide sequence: TGTGCCAGCTCACCAGTAAGGGGATTGGGCTCCTACGAGCAGTACTTC. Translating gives CASSPVRGLGSYEQYF.

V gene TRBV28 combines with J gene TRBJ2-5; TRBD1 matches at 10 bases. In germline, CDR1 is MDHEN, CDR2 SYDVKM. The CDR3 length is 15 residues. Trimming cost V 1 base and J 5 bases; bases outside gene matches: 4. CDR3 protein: CASSLYGQGVETQYF. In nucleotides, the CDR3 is TGTGCCAGCAGTTTATATGGACAGGGGGTTGAGACCCAGTACTTC.